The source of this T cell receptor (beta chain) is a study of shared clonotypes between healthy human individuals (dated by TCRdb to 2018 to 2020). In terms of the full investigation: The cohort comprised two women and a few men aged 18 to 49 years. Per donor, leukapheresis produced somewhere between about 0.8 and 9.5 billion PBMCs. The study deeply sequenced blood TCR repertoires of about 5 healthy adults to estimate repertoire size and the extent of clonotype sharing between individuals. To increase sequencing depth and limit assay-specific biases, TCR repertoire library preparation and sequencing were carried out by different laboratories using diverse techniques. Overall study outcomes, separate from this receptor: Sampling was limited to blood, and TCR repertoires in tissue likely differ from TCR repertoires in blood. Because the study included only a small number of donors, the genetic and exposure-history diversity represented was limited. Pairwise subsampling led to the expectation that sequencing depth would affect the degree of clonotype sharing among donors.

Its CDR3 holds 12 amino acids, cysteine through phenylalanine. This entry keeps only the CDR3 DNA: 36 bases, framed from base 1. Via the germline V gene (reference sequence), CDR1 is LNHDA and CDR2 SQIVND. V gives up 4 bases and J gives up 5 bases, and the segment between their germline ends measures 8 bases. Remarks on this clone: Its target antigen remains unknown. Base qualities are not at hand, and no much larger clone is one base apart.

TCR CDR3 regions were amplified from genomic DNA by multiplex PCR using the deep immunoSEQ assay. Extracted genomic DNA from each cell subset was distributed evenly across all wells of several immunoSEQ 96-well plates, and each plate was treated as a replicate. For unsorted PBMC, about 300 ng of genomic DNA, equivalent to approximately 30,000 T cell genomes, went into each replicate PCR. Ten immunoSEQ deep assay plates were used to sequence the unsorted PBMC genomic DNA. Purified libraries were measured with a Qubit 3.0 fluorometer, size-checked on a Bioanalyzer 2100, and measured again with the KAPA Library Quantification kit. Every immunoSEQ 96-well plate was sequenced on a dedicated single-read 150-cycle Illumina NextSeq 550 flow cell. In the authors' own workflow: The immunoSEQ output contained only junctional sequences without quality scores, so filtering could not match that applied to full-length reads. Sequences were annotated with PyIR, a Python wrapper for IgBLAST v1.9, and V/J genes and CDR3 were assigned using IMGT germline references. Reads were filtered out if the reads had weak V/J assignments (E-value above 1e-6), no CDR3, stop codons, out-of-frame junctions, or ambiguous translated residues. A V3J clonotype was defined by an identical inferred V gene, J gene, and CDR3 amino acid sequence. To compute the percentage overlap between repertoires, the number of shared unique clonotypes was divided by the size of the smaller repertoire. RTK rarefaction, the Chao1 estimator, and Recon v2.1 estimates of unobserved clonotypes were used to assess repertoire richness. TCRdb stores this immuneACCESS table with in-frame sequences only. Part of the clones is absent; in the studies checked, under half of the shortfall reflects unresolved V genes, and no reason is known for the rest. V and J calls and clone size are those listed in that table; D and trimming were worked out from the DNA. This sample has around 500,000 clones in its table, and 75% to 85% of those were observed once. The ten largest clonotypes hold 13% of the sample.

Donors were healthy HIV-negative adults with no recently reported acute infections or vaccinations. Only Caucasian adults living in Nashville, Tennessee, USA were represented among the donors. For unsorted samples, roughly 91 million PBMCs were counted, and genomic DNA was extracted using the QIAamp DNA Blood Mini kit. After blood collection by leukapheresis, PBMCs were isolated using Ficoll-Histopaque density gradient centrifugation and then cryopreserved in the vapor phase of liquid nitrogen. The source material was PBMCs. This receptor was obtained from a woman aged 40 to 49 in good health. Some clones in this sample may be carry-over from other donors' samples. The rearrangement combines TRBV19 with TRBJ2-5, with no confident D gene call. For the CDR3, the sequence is CASSNLGETQYF. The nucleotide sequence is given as TGTGCCAGTAGTAATCTAGGGGAGACCCAGTACTTC.